One and the same sample provided the 24 T cell receptor beta chains below, sequenced in a study of PD-L1 blockade in urothelial cancer. The assay was immunoSEQ multiplex PCR, and TCRdb's table has in-frame clones only and misses some. The data show 15,000 to 20,000 clones, about 89% seen once. Noted time point: pretreatment peripheral blood. Here the sequenced sample was PBMCs, taken around atezolizumab (anti-PD-L1) treatment. The receptors stem from a man between 70 and 80 years old with urothelial cancer.

CDR3 amino acids: CASSQGLAGGLAKNIQYF. CDR3 in DNA: TGTGCCAGCAGCCAAGGCCTAGCGGGGGGTCTAGCCAAAAACATTCAGTACTTC. The chain has TRBV4-2 and TRBJ2-4; 11 bases are shared with TRBD2. V trimming: 1 base; J trimming: 0 bases; junction bases outside the gene matches: 5. This CDR3 spans 18 amino acids. Looked up from germline, CDR1 is LGHNA and CDR2 is YNFKEQ.

This clone has a single count. The chain combines TRBV28 with TRBJ2-5; 7 bases agree with TRBD1. Germline V gene data show CDR1 as MDHEN and CDR2 as SYDVKM. The trim removed 6 bases at V and 5 bases at J, leaving 6 bases unmatched. This CDR3 comprises 13 residues. The CDR3 region is CASSLDRVETQYF. The CDR3 DNA follows: TGTGCCAGCAGCTTAGACAGGGTCGAGACCCAGTACTTC.

The chain links TRBV19 to TRBJ2-6; 9 positions match TRBD1. Germline V CDR1 and CDR2: LNHDA, SQIVND (reference sequence). This CDR3 comprises 17 residues. V gave up 8 bases and J gave up 2 bases; unmatched junction bases: 10. CDR3 region: CASGYETGGTGANVLTF. In DNA, the CDR3 is TGTGCCAGTGGATATGAGACAGGGGGGACTGGGGCCAACGTCCTGACTTTC.

This chain links TRBV6-1 with TRBJ2-7, with 10 nucleotides matching TRBD1. Germline trimming cut 2 bases from V and 9 bases from J; bases unmatched to any gene: 1. The CDR3 spans 12 residues. Germline V gene data show CDR1 as MNHNS and CDR2 as SASEGT. The CDR3 region is CASSEWDRGQYF. CDR3 sequence (DNA): TGTGCCAGCAGTGAATGGGACAGGGGGCAGTACTTC.

CDR3 region: CASSAGVADSTDTQYF. The CDR3 nucleotides are TGTGCCAGCAGCGCGGGGGTAGCGGATAGCACAGATACGCAGTATTTT. This chain connects TRBV9 to TRBJ2-3; tentative D call: TRBD2 (6 bases). This CDR3 has 16 residues. Trimming cost V 3 bases and J 0 bases, with 14 bases left between them. The V gene's germline CDR1 is SGDLS and CDR2 YYNGEE.

The V gene is TRBV19, the J gene TRBJ2-1; D uncertain. The CDR3 consists of 16 residues. In germline, CDR1 is LNHDA, CDR2 SQIVND (reference sequence). V was shortened by 6 bases and J by 2 bases, with 17 bases between the two germline ends. The CDR3 region is CASSQERWSAYNEQFF. As DNA, the CDR3 is TGTGCCAGTAGCCAAGAGAGGTGGTCCGCCTACAATGAGCAGTTCTTC.

This chain joins TRBV2 and TRBJ2-3; D is unclear. The CDR3 is 15 amino acids. V was clipped by 0 bases and J by 2 bases, with 9 bases between them. The V gene's germline CDR1 is SNHLY and CDR2 FYNNEI. CDR3 in DNA: TGTGCCAGCAGTGAAGCGCAACTGTTCACAGATACGCAGTATTTT. It translates to CASSEAQLFTDTQYF.

This chain joins TRBV5-4 and TRBJ2-5; 7 bases map to TRBD2. CDR1 and CDR2 from the germline V gene are SGHNT and YYREEE (reference sequence). V was clipped by 0 bases and J by 5 bases; unmatched bases: 7. CDR3 size: 15 residues. The CDR3, as DNA: TGTGCCAGCAGCTTGGAGGGAGGGAGAGGGGAGACCCAGTACTTC. It translates to CASSLEGGRGETQYF.

This CDR3 is CASSVVPTGNNEQYF. The DNA for the CDR3 is TGTGCCAGCAGCGTAGTCCCGACAGGTAACAACGAGCAGTACTTC. The chain combines TRBV9 with TRBJ2-7, with D possibly TRBD1 on 6 matching bases. With 0 bases removed from V and 5 bases from J, the gap between germline ends came to 15 bases. The CDR3 covers 15 residues. Germline lookup yields CDR1 SGDLS and CDR2 YYNGEE.

The V gene is TRBV2, the J gene TRBJ2-7; 7 nucleotides agree with TRBD1. CDR3 length: 12 amino acids. The germline CDR1 and CDR2 sequences are SNHLY and FYNNEI. V gave up 9 bases and J gave up 4 bases; unmatched junction bases: 6. Here the CDR3 reads CASVRGSYEQYF. Written as DNA, the CDR3 is TGTGCCAGTGTCAGGGGGTCTTACGAGCAGTACTTC.

The rearrangement joins TRBV5-5 to TRBJ2-7, with D hard to call. The germline CDR1 and CDR2 sequences are SGHKS and YYEKEE (reference sequence). V gave up 4 bases and J gave up 2 bases, with 10 bases separating them. The CDR3 totals 13 residues. CDR3 sequence (DNA): TGTGCCAGCAGCAACCTGGAGACCTACGAGCAGTACTTC. The encoded protein is CASSNLETYEQYF.

V is TRBV7-8 and J is TRBJ1-5, with D possibly matching TRBD1 (6 bases). CDR1 is SGHVS, CDR2 FQNEAQ, per germline. This CDR3 is built from 15 residues. Trimming left V 1 base short and J 7 bases short, with 14 bases between. In DNA, the CDR3 is TGTGCCAGCAGCTTAGTGGTGGGGGCACGGCAGCCCCAGCATTTT. It codes for CASSLVVGARQPQHF. Using reference TRBV7-8 and TRBJ1-5 for the parts outside the CDR3, the full variable domain is GAGVSQSPRYKVAKRGQDVALRCDPISGHVSLFWYQQALGQGPEFLTYFQNEAQLDKSGLPSDRFFAERPEGSVSTLKIQRTQQEDSAVYLCASSLVVGARQPQHFGDGTRLSIL.

The rearrangement uses TRBV7-2 and TRBJ1-6, with D uncertain. Deletions cut 5 bases from V and 7 bases from J, with 3 bases between. This CDR3 comprises 11 residues. From germline, CDR1 is SGHTA and CDR2 FQGNSA. The chain's CDR3 is CASSPNSPLHF. The CDR3 nucleotides are TGTGCCAGCAGCCCAAATTCACCCCTCCACTTT. Supplemented by reference TRBV7-2 and TRBJ1-6, the full variable domain reads GAGVSQSPSNKVTEKGKDVELRCDPISGHTALYWYRQSLGQGLEFLIYFQGNSAPDKSGLPSDRFSAERTGGSVSTLTIQRTQQEDSAVYLCASSPNSPLHFGNGTRLTVT.

The rearrangement links TRBV28 to TRBJ2-7; 8 positions match TRBD2. J gave up 2 bases and V 5 bases, and 11 bases lay outside the gene matches. CDR1 is MDHEN, CDR2 SYDVKM, per germline. The CDR3 is 16 residues long. Written as DNA, the CDR3 is TGTGCCAGCAGTCCCCCGACGGGGGGGCGGACCTACGAGCAGTACTTC. It yields the protein CASSPPTGGRTYEQYF.

J is TRBJ2-1 and V is TRBV9; 9 bases are a match to TRBD2. The CDR3 has 16 amino acids. CDR1 SGDLS and CDR2 YYNGEE come from the germline V gene. The junction had 10 bases not matched to a gene; V was cut back by 7 bases and J by 2 bases. The CDR3 protein is CASQSLAGVTYNEQFF. The CDR3, as DNA: TGTGCCAGCCAGTCGTTAGCGGGGGTTACCTACAATGAGCAGTTCTTC.

The chain joins TRBV30 to TRBJ2-2; 10 bases line up with TRBD1. CDR3 size: 14 residues. The V gene's germline CDR1 is GTSNPN and CDR2 SVGIG (reference sequence). Unmatched junction bases numbered 4, after V lost 5 bases and J lost 4 bases. CDR3 sequence reads: CAWSRTGGTGELFF. The CDR3 bases are TGTGCCTGGTCCCGGACAGGGGGCACCGGGGAGCTGTTTTTT.

The chain uses TRBV27 and TRBJ2-1; tentative D call: TRBD2 (5 bases). The CDR3 consists of 13 residues. Germline values: CDR1 MNHEY, CDR2 SMNVEV (reference sequence). Between the trimmed V and J ends, which lost 10 bases and 15 bases, there was a span of 25 bases. DNA of the CDR3: TGTGCCACCGCCCCGGACTCCGTCCCGAGTAGGTTCTTC. Translating gives CATAPDSVPSRFF.

This sequence joins TRBV5-4 and TRBJ2-7, with D tentatively TRBD2 (7 bases). The CDR3 contains 16 residues. Trimming left V 1 base short and J 0 bases short, with 14 bases between. CDR1 is SGHNT, CDR2 YYREEE, per germline (reference sequence). CDR3 residues: CASSLKGGLNSYEQYF. For the CDR3, the DNA is TGTGCCAGCAGCTTGAAGGGGGGGCTTAACTCCTACGAGCAGTACTTC. Full variable domain (remainder filled in from reference TRBV5-4 and TRBJ2-7): ETGVTQSPTHLIKTRGQQVTLRCSSQSGHNTVSWYQQALGQGPQFIFQYYREEENGRGNFPPRFSGLQFPNYSSELNVNALELDDSALYLCASSLKGGLNSYEQYFGPGTRLTVT.

V usage is TRBV5-8 and J usage is TRBJ2-4, with D possibly matching TRBD2 (5 bases). Between the trimmed V and J ends, which lost 1 base and 7 bases, there was a span of 30 bases. Germline V lookup: CDR1 SGHTS, CDR2 YDEGEE. The CDR3 covers 20 residues. The CDR3 is CASSLNGILSWDLNGNIQYF. As DNA, the CDR3 is TGTGCCAGCAGCTTGAACGGGATCTTGAGTTGGGATCTAAATGGCAACATTCAGTACTTC.

The chain carries TRBV6-5 and TRBJ2-6, with 8 bases lining up with TRBD2. V shed 4 bases, J shed 9 bases, and the junction held 8 bases outside the gene matches. CDR3 length equals 15 residues. Germline V CDR1 and CDR2: MNHEY, SVGAGI. CDR3 protein: CASSFGTGGSNVLTF. As DNA, the CDR3 is TGTGCCAGCAGTTTCGGGACGGGGGGGAGCAACGTCCTGACTTTC.

The CDR3 region has the DNA TGTGCCAGCAGCCGGACCGTCCTTAGCGGGGGGGAGAGCACAGATACGCAGTATTTT. Residues: CASSRTVLSGGESTDTQYF. This chain connects TRBV11-2 to TRBJ2-3; 11 bases match TRBD2. The CDR3 covers 19 residues. CDR1 is SGHAT, CDR2 FQNNGV, per germline. V dropped 5 bases and J dropped 0; count of bases not matched to a gene: 13.

The rearrangement uses TRBV7-8 and TRBJ2-7; TRBD1 matches at 7 bases. Germline V gene lookup returns CDR1 SGHVS and CDR2 FQNEAQ. With V trimmed by 5 bases and J by 0 bases, 4 bases remained unmatched. CDR3 length: 14 amino acids. CDR3: CASSRDRSSYEQYF. The CDR3 coding sequence is TGTGCCAGCAGCCGGGACAGAAGCTCCTACGAGCAGTACTTC.

V and J are TRBV6-1 and TRBJ1-5; 7 nucleotides agree with TRBD1. Germline lookup yields CDR1 MNHNS and CDR2 SASEGT. The CDR3 is 15 amino acids. Germline trimming cut 6 bases from V and 1 base from J; bases unmatched to any gene: 6. Here the CDR3 DNA reads TGTGCCAGCAGGGCATCGGGACAGAGCAATCAGCCCCAGCATTTT. Amino acids: CASRASGQSNQPQHF.

The chain employs TRBV30 and TRBJ1-1, with D perhaps matching TRBD1 (5 bases). This CDR3 is 13 amino acids long. The V end lost 3 bases, the J end lost 1 base, and 9 bases lay between the germline ends. Per germline, CDR1 GTSNPN and CDR2 SVGIG (reference sequence). The CDR3 bases are TGTGCCTGGAGGACGACAGCGAACACTGAAGCTTTCTTT. It specifies CAWRTTANTEAFF.